This TCR beta chain derives from a study of blood T cell repertoires in COVID-19. Study overall: From the United States, Italy and Spain came samples of acute and convalescent COVID-19.

Participants' own reports of clinical history determined their cohort assignment. The CDR3 covers 15 residues. CDR1 is MDHEN, CDR2 SYDVKM, per germline. J lost 5 bases, V lost 5 bases, and 10 bases had no gene match. Here immunoSEQ multiplex PCR was the method, and the copy in TCRdb shows in-frame clones only, minus some. The repertoire has about 320,000 clones, around 90% of them found once; the top ten carry 4% to 6%. The chain combines TRBV28 with TRBJ1-2, with 8 positions matching TRBD1. This TCR was sampled from a man between 60 and 75 years old who had recovered from COVID-19. The sequencing sample was made of PBMCs or T cells enriched from blood (not recorded which). As DNA, the CDR3 is TGTGCCAGCAGTGCGCTTGGGCAGGGGGCTTATGGCTACACCTTC. This sequence encodes CASSALGQGAYGYTF.